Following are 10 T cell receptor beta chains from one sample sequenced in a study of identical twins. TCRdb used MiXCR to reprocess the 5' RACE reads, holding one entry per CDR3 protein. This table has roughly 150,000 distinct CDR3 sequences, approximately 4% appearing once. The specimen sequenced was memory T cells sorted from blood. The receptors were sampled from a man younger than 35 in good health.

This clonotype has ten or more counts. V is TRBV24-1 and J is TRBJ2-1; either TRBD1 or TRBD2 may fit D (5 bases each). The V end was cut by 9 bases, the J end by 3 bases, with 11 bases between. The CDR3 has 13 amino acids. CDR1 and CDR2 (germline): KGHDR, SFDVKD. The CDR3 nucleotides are TGTGCCACCTGGGACCCCCTCTACAATGAGCAGTTCTTC. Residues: CATWDPLYNEQFF.

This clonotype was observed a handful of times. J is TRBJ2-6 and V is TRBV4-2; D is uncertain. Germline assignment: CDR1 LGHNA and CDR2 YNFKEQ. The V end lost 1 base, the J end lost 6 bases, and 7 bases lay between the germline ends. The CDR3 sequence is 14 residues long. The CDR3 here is CASSQAGTANVLTF. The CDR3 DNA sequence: TGTGCCAGCAGCCAAGCCGGCACGGCCAACGTCCTGACTTTC.

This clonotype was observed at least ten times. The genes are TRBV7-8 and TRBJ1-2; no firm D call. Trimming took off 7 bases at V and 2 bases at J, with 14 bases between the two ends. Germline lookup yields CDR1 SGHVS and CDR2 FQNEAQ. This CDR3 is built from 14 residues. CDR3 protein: CASTVSGKNYGYTF. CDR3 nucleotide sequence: TGTGCCAGCACCGTTTCGGGGAAAAACTATGGCTACACCTTC. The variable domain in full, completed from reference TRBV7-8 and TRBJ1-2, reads GAGVSQSPRYKVAKRGQDVALRCDPISGHVSLFWYQQALGQGPEFLTYFQNEAQLDKSGLPSDRFFAERPEGSVSTLKIQRTQQEDSAVYLCASTVSGKNYGYTFGSGTRLTVV.

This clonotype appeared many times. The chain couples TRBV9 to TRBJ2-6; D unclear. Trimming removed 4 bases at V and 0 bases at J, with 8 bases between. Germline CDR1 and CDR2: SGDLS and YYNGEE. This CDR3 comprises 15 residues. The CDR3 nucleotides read TGTGCCAGCAGCCCCCCAGGCTCTGGGGCCAACGTCCTGACTTTC. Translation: CASSPPGSGANVLTF. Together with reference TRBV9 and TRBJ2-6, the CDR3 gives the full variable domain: DSGVTQTPKHLITATGQRVTLRCSPRSGDLSVYWYQQSLDQGLQFLIQYYNGEERAKGNILERFSAQQFPDLHSELNLSSLELGDSALYFCASSPPGSGANVLTFGAGSRLTVL.

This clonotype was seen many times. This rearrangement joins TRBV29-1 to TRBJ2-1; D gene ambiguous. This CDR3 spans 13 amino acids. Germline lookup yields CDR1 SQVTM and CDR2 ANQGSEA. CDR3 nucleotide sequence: TGCAGTTCGGCAGTTAGCTCCTACAATGAGCAGTTCTTC. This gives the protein CSSAVSSYNEQFF.

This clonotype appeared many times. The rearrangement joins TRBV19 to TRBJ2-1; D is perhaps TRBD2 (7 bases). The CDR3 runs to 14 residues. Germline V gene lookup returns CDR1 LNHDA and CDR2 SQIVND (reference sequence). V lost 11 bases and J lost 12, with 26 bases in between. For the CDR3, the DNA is TGTGCCTCAGGGGTAGGCGGGAGAGGATTTGGGCAGTTCTTC. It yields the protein CASGVGGRGFGQFF. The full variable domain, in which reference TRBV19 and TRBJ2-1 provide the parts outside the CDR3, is DGGITQSPKYLFRKEGQNVTLSCEQNLNHDAMYWYRQDPGQGLRLIYYSQIVNDFQKGDIAEGYSVSREKKESFPLTVTSAQKNPTAFYLCASGVGGRGFGQFFGPGTRLTVL.

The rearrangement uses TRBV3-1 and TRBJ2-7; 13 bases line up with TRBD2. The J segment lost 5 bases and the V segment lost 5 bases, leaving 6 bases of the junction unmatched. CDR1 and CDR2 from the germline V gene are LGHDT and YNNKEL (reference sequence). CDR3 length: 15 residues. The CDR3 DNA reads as TGTGCCAGCAGCGCCGGGACTAGCGGGACCCACGAGCAGTACGTC. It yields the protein CASSAGTSGTHEQYV.

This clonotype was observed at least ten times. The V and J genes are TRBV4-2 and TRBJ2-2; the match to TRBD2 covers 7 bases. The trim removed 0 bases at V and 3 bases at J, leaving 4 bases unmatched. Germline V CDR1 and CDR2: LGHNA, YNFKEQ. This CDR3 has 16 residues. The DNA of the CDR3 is TGTGCCAGCAGCCAAGACGGGCTAGCGGACACCGGGGAGCTGTTTTTT. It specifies CASSQDGLADTGELFF.

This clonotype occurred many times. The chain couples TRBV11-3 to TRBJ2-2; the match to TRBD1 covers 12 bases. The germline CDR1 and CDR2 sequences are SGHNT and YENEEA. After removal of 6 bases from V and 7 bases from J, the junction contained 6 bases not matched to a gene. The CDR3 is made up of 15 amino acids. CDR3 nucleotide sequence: TGTGCCAGCAGGGTCGGGACAGGGGGCCTCGGGGAGCTGTTTTTT. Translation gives CASRVGTGGLGELFF.

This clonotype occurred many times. CDR3 DNA sequence: TGTGCCATCAGGGGAACAGTTGCATATGGCTACACCTTC. This sequence encodes CAIRGTVAYGYTF. V gene TRBV10-3 combines with J gene TRBJ1-2; D remains ambiguous. The CDR3 has 13 amino acids. V lost 6 bases to trimming and J lost 5 bases, with 13 bases between them. Per the germline V gene, CDR1 is ENHRY and CDR2 is SYGVKD.